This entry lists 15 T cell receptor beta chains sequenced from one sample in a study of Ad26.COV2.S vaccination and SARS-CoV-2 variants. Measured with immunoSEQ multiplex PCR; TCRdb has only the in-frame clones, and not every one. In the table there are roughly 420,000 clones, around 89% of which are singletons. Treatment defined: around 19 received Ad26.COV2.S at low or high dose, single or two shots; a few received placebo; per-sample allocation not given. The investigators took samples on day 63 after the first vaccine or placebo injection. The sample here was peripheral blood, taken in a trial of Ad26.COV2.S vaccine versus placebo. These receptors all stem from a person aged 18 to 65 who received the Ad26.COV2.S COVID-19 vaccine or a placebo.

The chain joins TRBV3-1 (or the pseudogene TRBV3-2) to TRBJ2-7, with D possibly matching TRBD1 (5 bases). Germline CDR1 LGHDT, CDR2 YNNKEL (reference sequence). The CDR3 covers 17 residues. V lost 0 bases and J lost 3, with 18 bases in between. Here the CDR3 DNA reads TGTGCCAGCAGCCAAGAAGGGGCTGAGCGAAGAAGCTACGAGCAGTACTTC. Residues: CASSQEGAERRSYEQYF.

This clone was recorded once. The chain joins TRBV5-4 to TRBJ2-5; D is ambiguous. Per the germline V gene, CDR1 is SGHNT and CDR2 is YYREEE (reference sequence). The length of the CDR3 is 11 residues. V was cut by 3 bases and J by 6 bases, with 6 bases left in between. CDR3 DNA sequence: TGTGCCAGCAGCTCGGTCAAGACCCAGTACTTC. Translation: CASSSVKTQYF.

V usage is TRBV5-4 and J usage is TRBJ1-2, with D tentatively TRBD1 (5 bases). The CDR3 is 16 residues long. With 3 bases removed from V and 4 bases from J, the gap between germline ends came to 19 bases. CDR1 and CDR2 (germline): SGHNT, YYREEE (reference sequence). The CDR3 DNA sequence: TGTGCCAGCAGCTCAAACGCGATGGGGCGCTTCTATGGCTACACCTTC. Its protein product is CASSSNAMGRFYGYTF.

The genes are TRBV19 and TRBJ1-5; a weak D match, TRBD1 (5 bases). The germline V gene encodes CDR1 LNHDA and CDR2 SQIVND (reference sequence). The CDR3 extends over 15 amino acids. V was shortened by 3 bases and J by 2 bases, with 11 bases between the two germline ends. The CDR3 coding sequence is TGTGCCAGTAGTATGTCGTCCAGGGGCAATCAGCCCCAGCATTTT. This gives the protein CASSMSSRGNQPQHF. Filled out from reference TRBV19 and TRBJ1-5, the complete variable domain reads DGGITQSPKYLFRKEGQNVTLSCEQNLNHDAMYWYRQDPGQGLRLIYYSQIVNDFQKGDIAEGYSVSREKKESFPLTVTSAQKNPTAFYLCASSMSSRGNQPQHFGDGTRLSIL.

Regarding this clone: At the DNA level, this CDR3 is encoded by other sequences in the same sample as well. CDR3 nucleotides: TGCGCCAGCAGCTTAGGTATCTACAATGAGCAGTTCTTC. This codes for CASSLGIYNEQFF. The chain uses TRBV5-1 and TRBJ2-1; D not resolved. Trimming took 2 bases from V and 3 from J, leaving 6 bases between them. The germline gives CDR1 SGHRS, CDR2 YFSETQ. CDR3 length: 13 residues.

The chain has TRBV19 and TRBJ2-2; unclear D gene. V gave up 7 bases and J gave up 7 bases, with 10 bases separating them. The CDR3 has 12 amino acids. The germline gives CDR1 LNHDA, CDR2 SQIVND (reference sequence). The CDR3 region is CASNHPGGELFF. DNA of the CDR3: TGTGCCAGTAATCATCCTGGCGGGGAGCTGTTTTTT.

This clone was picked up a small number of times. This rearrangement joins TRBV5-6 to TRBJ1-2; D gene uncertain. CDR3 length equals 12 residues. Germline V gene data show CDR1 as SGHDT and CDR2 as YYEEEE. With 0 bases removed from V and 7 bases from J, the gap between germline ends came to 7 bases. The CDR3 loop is CASSLASGGYTF. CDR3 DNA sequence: TGTGCCAGCAGCTTGGCTTCAGGTGGCTACACCTTC.

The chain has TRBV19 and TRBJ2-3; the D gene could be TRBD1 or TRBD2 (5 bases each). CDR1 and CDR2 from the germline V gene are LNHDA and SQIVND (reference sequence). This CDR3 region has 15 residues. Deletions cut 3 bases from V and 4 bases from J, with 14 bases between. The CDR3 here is CASSMRAGIADTQYF. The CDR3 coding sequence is TGTGCCAGTAGTATGAGGGCAGGGATCGCAGATACGCAGTATTTT.

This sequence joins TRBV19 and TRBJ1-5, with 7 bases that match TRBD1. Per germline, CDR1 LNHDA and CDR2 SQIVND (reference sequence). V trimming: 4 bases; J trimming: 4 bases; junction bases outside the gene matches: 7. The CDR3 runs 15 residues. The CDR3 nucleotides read TGTGCCAGTAGTAGGACAGGAAAATCGAATCAGCCCCAGCATTTT. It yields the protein CASSRTGKSNQPQHF.

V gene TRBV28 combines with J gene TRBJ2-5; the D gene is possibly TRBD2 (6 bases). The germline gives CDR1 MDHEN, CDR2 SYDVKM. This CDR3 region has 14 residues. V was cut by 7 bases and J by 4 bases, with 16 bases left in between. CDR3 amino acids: CASTTVRGRETQYF. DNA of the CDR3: TGTGCCAGCACAACCGTGCGGGGCCGAGAGACCCAGTACTTC.

The CDR3 DNA reads as TGTGCCAGCAGCTTTATTCAGGGTGGCTACGAGCAGTACTTC. It yields the protein CASSFIQGGYEQYF. The genes are TRBV5-4 and TRBJ2-7; D may be TRBD1 (5 bases). CDR1 and CDR2 (germline): SGHNT, YYREEE (reference sequence). Trimming took off 2 bases at V and 3 bases at J, with 12 bases between the two ends. The CDR3 spans 14 residues.

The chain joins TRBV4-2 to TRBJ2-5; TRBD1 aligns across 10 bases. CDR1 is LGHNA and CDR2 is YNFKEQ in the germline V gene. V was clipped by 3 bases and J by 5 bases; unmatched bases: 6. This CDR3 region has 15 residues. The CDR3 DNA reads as TGTGCCAGCAGCCATTCGACAGGGGGCACTGAGACCCAGTACTTC. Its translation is CASSHSTGGTETQYF.

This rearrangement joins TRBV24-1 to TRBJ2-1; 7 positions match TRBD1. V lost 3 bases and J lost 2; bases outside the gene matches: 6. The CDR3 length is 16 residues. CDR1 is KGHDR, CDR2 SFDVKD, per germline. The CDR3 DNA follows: TGTGCCACCAGTGATCCGACAGGGAACCCCTACAATGAGCAGTTCTTC. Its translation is CATSDPTGNPYNEQFF.

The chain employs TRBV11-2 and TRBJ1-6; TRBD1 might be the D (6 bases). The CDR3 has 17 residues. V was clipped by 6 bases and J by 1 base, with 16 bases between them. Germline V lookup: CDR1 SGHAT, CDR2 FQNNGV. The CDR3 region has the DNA TGTGCCAGCAGTCCAGGGGCCGGGGGATCCTATAATTCACCCCTCCACTTT. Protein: CASSPGAGGSYNSPLHF. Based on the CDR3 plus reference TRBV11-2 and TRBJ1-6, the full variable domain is EAGVAQSPRYKIIEKRQSVAFWCNPISGHATLYWYQQILGQGPKLLIQFQNNGVVDDSQLPKDRFSAERLKGVDSTLKIQPAKLEDSAVYLCASSPGAGGSYNSPLHFGNGTRLTVT.

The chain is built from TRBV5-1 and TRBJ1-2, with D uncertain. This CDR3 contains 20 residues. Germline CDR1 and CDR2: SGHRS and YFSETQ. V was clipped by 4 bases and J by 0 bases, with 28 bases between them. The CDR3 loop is CASSQNRLPRVEGPNYGYTF. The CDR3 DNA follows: TGCGCCAGCAGCCAAAACCGGTTGCCCCGGGTGGAAGGCCCTAACTATGGCTACACCTTC.